This is a list of T cell receptor beta chains from one sample in a study of blood T cell repertoires in COVID-19. Repertoires were generated with immunoSEQ multiplex PCR, while TCRdb's copy carries only in-frame clones and drops some. Of some 94,000 clones in the sample, more than 75% were seen once. Specimen: peripheral blood. The receptors were sampled from a human donor in a cohort sampled during active COVID-19. The CDR3 runs from the conserved cysteine through the conserved F or W. A D gene is named only where the DNA matches it firmly. Some rows have no size entry. The others give once, few or many, or a class for an expanded clone.

V	J	D	size	CDR3	DNA
TRBV4-1	TRBJ2-3	TRBD2	once	CASSPLAIGLAWTDTQYF	TGCGCCAGCAGCCCCCTAGCAATCGGACTAGCATGGACAGATACGCAGTATTTT
TRBV9	TRBJ1-1	TRBD1	once	CASSPRLTGGYTEAFF	TGTGCCAGCAGCCCCCGGCTAACAGGGGGTTACACTGAAGCTTTCTTT
TRBV7-2	TRBJ2-5	TRBD2	NA	CASSLVSAGGRVRTQYF	TGTGCCAGCAGCTTAGTATCGGCGGGAGGCCGGGTCCGGACCCAGTACTTC
TRBV11-2	TRBJ2-3	TRBD2	NA	CASSQAGGTDTQYF	TGTGCCAGCAGTCAAGCGGGGGGCACAGATACGCAGTATTTT
TRBV30	TRBJ1-6	TRBD1	NA	CAWGSGTENSPLHF	TGTGCCTGGGGCTCCGGGACAGAGAATTCACCCCTCCACTTT
TRBV19	TRBJ1-1	TRBD1	NA	CASSRQGINIGTEAFF	TGTGCCAGTAGCAGACAGGGGATAAATATAGGCACTGAAGCTTTCTTT
TRBV7-2	TRBJ2-7	TRBD1	NA	CASSLVAGQGVSSYEQYF	TGTGCCAGCAGCTTAGTCGCGGGACAGGGGGTCAGCTCCTACGAGCAGTACTTC
TRBV5-1	TRBJ2-7	NA	NA	CASSLGEIYEQYF	TGCGCCAGCAGCTTGGGGGAGATCTACGAGCAGTACTTC
TRBV4-3	TRBJ1-2	TRBD1	NA	CASSQGATGNNYGYTF	TGCGCCAGCAGCCAAGGTGCGACAGGGAATAACTATGGCTACACCTTC
TRBV4-1	TRBJ2-3	TRBD1	NA	CASSQVGTGFADTQYF	TGCGCCAGCAGCCAAGTCGGGACAGGGTTTGCAGATACGCAGTATTTT
TRBV6-1	TRBJ1-2	NA	NA	CASSEAGGGLNYGYTF	TGTGCCAGCAGTGAAGCAGGTGGAGGATTAAACTATGGCTACACCTTC
TRBV5-1	TRBJ2-3	TRBD2	NA	CASSERTSGLTDTQYF	TGCGCCAGCAGCGAGAGGACTAGCGGTCTCACAGATACGCAGTATTTT
TRBV21-1	TRBJ2-1	NA	NA	CASTLRGGPYNEQFF	TGTGCCAGCACCCTTAGGGGGGGCCCCTACAATGAGCAGTTCTTC
TRBV11-2	TRBJ2-1	NA	NA	CASSLSSEGEQFF	TGTGCCAGCAGCCTTTCTAGCGAAGGTGAGCAGTTCTTC
TRBV4-2	TRBJ2-1	NA	NA	CASSQIHSYNEQFF	TGTGCCAGCAGCCAAATCCACTCCTACAATGAGCAGTTCTTC